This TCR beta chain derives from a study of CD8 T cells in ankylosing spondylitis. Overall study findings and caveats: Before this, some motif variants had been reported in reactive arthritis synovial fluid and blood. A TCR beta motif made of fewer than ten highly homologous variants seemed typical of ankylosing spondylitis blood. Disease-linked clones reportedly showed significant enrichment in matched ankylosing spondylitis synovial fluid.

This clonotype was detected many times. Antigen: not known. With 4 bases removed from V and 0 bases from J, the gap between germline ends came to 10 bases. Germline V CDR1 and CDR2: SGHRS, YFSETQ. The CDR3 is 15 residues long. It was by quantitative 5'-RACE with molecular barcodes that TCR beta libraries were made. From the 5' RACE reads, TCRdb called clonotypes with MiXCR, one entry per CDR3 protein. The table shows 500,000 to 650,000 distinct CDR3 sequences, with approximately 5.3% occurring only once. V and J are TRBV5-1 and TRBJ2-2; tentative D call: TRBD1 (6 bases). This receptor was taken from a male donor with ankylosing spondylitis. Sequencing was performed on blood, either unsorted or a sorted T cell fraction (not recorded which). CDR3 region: CASSRRTANTGELFF. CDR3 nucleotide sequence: TGCGCCAGCAGCCGAAGGACAGCGAACACCGGGGAGCTGTTTTTT.